This paragraph reports one TCR beta chain. Produced via immunoSEQ multiplex PCR; TCRdb's table is partial and in-frame only. The sample includes around 290,000 clones, around 86% seen only once; the top ten take under 3%. Germline V lookup: CDR1 MNHEY, CDR2 SMNVEV (reference sequence). V shed 5 bases, J shed 4 bases, and the junction held 5 bases outside the gene matches. The CDR3 extends over 16 amino acids. The source of the sample is a study of blood T cell repertoires in COVID-19. This clonotype originated in a woman aged 18 to 35 who had recovered from COVID-19. The source material was PBMCs or T cells enriched from blood (not recorded which). J is TRBJ2-3 and V is TRBV27, with TRBD2 identical over 14 bases. The CDR3 DNA follows: TGTGCCAGCAGTACTTGGACTAGCGGGGGGTCAGATACGCAGTATTTT. The encoded protein is CASSTWTSGGSDTQYF.